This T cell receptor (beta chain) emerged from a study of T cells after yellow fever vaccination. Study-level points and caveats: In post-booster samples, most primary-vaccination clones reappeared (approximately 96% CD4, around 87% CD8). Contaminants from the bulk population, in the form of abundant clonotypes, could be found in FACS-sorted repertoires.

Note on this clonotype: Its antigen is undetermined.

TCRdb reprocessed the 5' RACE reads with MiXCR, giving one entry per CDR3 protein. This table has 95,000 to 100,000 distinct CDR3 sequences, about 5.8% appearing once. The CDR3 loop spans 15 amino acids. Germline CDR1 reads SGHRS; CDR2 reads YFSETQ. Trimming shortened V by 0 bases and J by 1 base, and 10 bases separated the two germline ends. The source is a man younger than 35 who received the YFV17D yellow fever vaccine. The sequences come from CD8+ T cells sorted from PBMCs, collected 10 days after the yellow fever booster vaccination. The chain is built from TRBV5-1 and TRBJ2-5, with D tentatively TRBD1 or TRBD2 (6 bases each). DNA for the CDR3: TGCGCCAGCAGCTTGGTCCCGGGGGCCCAAGAGACCCAGTACTTC. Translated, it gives CASSLVPGAQETQYF.